This is a list of T cell receptor beta chains from one sample in a study of metastatic and nonmetastatic thyroid tumors. TCRdb re-called the PCR reads through MiXCR. The sample carries roughly 12,000 clones, 35% to 45% recorded once. The sample consisted of tumor tissue. The source of these receptors is a female donor with papillary thyroid cancer or a benign thyroid nodule (not recorded which). Some clones in this sample may be carry-over from other donors' samples. The CDR3 runs from the conserved cysteine through the conserved F or W. Fields, in order: V gene, CDR3 protein.

v_gene: TRBV28; CDR3aa: CASTHRGVSNQPQHF
v_gene: TRBV2; CDR3aa: CASSGGVPGQGAPEAFF
v_gene: TRBV5-4; CDR3aa: CASSPEMGGTDTQYF
v_gene: TRBV4-2; CDR3aa: CASSQARGDGELFF
v_gene: TRBV30; CDR3aa: CACRRQGSGQPQHF
v_gene: TRBV4-1; CDR3aa: CASSQEWQDPFNNEQFF
v_gene: TRBV18; CDR3aa: CASSPPERTQYF
v_gene: TRBV6-2/TRBV6-3; CDR3aa: CASRPVSLTGELFF
v_gene: TRBV6-4; CDR3aa: CASSDSGTGGELFF
v_gene: TRBV6-2/TRBV6-3; CDR3aa: CASSYRDTGELFF
v_gene: TRBV27; CDR3aa: CASSPQSTDTQYF
v_gene: TRBV6-1; CDR3aa: CASAGGQETQYF
v_gene: TRBV12-3/TRBV12-4; CDR3aa: CASSSGVAFADTQYF
v_gene: TRBV28; CDR3aa: CASSSPSRGRNSPLHF
v_gene: TRBV4-1; CDR3aa: CASSRAPAGTDNSPLHF
v_gene: TRBV4-1; CDR3aa: CASSQDRGSGANVLTF
v_gene: TRBV19; CDR3aa: CASRFRDRGRVDTEAFF
v_gene: TRBV6-1; CDR3aa: CASSESGNPLHRYTF
v_gene: TRBV4-1; CDR3aa: CASSQVAGPTDTQYF
v_gene: TRBV5-1; CDR3aa: CASSLTGLNQPQHF
v_gene: TRBV6-1; CDR3aa: CASSEAWTGELYF
v_gene: TRBV28; CDR3aa: CASSFEGATFLYGYTF
v_gene: TRBV6-5; CDR3aa: CASSYTGGYYGYTF
v_gene: TRBV2; CDR3aa: CASSKGQSYNEQFF
v_gene: TRBV3-1; CDR3aa: CASTQRPQSGGRGAEAFF
v_gene: TRBV20-1; CDR3aa: CSAFHSGSPYNEQFF
v_gene: TRBV20-1; CDR3aa: CSARDRRTGDTGELFF
v_gene: TRBV28; CDR3aa: CASNSPTSSSYNEQSF
v_gene: TRBV7-3; CDR3aa: CASSSGDPLKQFF
v_gene: TRBV30; CDR3aa: CAWRTGRNYGYTF
v_gene: TRBV12-3/TRBV12-4; CDR3aa: CASRILAGRNTGELFF
v_gene: TRBV6-2/TRBV6-3; CDR3aa: CASSYPNTEAFF
v_gene: TRBV19; CDR3aa: CASLRLAGPYGELFF
v_gene: TRBV7-2; CDR3aa: CASSLWGARTEAFF
v_gene: TRBV20-1; CDR3aa: CSARDRGSDYGYTF
v_gene: TRBV2; CDR3aa: CASSLGQGANYGYTF
v_gene: TRBV6-1; CDR3aa: CASQGANEQYF
v_gene: TRBV2; CDR3aa: CASGPLAGGRKTQYF
v_gene: TRBV28; CDR3aa: CASSFGTGGQETQYF
v_gene: TRBV6-1; CDR3aa: CASSEGGHLNTEAFF
v_gene: TRBV20-1; CDR3aa: CSARKGAGNLYGEQFF
v_gene: TRBV28; CDR3aa: CASSLGSRRNTEAFF
v_gene: TRBV20-1; CDR3aa: CSASALREAGGSYEQYF
v_gene: TRBV19; CDR3aa: CASSIPGWYSNQPQHF
v_gene: TRBV7-6; CDR3aa: CASSSPTGPYEQYF
v_gene: TRBV7-3; CDR3aa: CASSLGASEQFF
v_gene: TRBV6-6; CDR3aa: CASSSYGLAERTDTQYF
v_gene: TRBV25-1; CDR3aa: CASSEILGTDTRGYTF
v_gene: TRBV6-1; CDR3aa: CASTGLPRGQQYF
v_gene: TRBV2; CDR3aa: CASRTGTNYGYTF
v_gene: TRBV24-1; CDR3aa: CATSDFEAGSYNEQFF
v_gene: TRBV6-1; CDR3aa: CASSPQPGLAHEQYF
v_gene: TRBV9; CDR3aa: CASSEGARRVVTGELFF
v_gene: TRBV7-9; CDR3aa: CASSWTGLEAFF
v_gene: TRBV5-1; CDR3aa: CASSLEPGRAEAFF
v_gene: TRBV30; CDR3aa: CAWSSLAAGELFF
v_gene: TRBV4-3; CDR3aa: CASSQDEGIGYEQYF